The 26 T cell receptor beta chains listed next were all sequenced from one sample in a study of T-cell memory formation after mild COVID-19 listed by TCRdb under 2021. Receptor libraries were prepared by 5' RACE. Reads for this sample came from an Illumina NovaSeq 6000. The public reads were quality trimmed at Q25 with fastp and then assembled into clones with MiXCR by TCRdb, keeping productive beta chains. Duplicate CDR3 protein sequences are folded into a single record with the most common DNA and genes. The sample profile shows a few hundred thousand distinct CDR3 sequences; 15% to 20% of them were found once. Approximately 21% of the sample is taken by the ten largest. Sequences were obtained from PBMCs or a T cell subset sorted from them (not recorded which). The receptor source for this set is a man aged 18 to 30 who had mild COVID-19 (a few samples of this study predate the infection). The sample titles of this study are shuffled in the database, so cell type and time point are left out; the donor was told from shared clones.

This clonotype appeared a few times. This sequence joins TRBV12-3 or TRBV12-4 and TRBJ2-5, with TRBD2 as a possible D gene (6 bases). V dropped 3 bases and J dropped 0 bases, with 8 bases sitting between them. The CDR3 contains 14 residues. In DNA form, the CDR3 reads TGTGCCAGCAGTTTTCGACTAGACCAAGAGACCCAGTACTTC. This sequence encodes CASSFRLDQETQYF.

The J gene is TRBJ2-5, the V gene TRBV7-3, with TRBD2 matching 9 bases. This CDR3 region has 16 residues. Losses at the gene ends were 3 bases for V and 2 bases for J; bases not matched to a gene: 7. Germline V gene lookup returns CDR1 SGHTA and CDR2 FQGTGA. CDR3 DNA sequence: TGTGCCAGCAGCTTGGGGCGAGCGGGGGGTCAAGAGACCCAGTACTTC. Translation: CASSLGRAGGQETQYF.

The V and J genes are TRBV5-6 and TRBJ2-2; D may be TRBD1 (6 bases). This CDR3 contains 16 residues. The V and J ends lost 6 bases and 5 bases respectively, with 20 bases between them. CDR1 and CDR2 from the germline V gene are SGHDT and YYEEEE. CDR3 sequence reads: CASMAQRGYETGELFF. The CDR3 DNA reads as TGTGCCAGCATGGCGCAAAGGGGGTACGAAACCGGGGAGCTGTTTTTT.

This sequence joins TRBV5-5 and TRBJ2-7; D tentatively reads TRBD1 or TRBD2 (5 bases each). Germline CDR1 is SGHKS and CDR2 is YYEKEE (reference sequence). V lost 2 bases, J lost 2 bases, and 11 bases lay in between. The CDR3 spans 14 residues. The CDR3 here is CASSFRQTTYEQYF. Here the CDR3 DNA reads TGTGCCAGCAGCTTCCGACAGACTACCTACGAGCAGTACTTC.

The V call is TRBV24-1, the J call TRBJ2-4; the D is unclear. V shed 3 bases and J shed 5 bases, with 16 bases lying between them. This CDR3 spans 16 amino acids. CDR1 is KGHDR, CDR2 SFDVKD, per germline. CDR3 loop: CATSDSLDVPQNIQYF. CDR3 coding DNA: TGTGCCACCAGTGATAGCCTGGACGTCCCTCAAAACATTCAGTACTTC.

The chain carries TRBV21-1 and TRBJ2-3. TRBV21-1 is a pseudogene locus. This CDR3 is 16 amino acids long. In nucleotides, the CDR3 is TGTGCCAGCAGCACCCCGACCTTGACCGTGGCAGATACGCAGTATTTT. Translation gives CASSTPTLTVADTQYF.

This clonotype was observed a few times. The chain recombines TRBV7-2 with TRBJ2-2, with 9 bases lining up with TRBD2. CDR1 SGHTA and CDR2 FQGNSA come from the germline V gene. Losses at the gene ends were 6 bases for V and 5 bases for J; bases not matched to a gene: 7. This CDR3 is built from 15 residues. DNA of the CDR3: TGTGCCAGCAGTAGTAGCGGGGGTGGGACCGGGGAGCTGTTTTTT. Translated: CASSSSGGGTGELFF.

V gene TRBV20-1 combines with J gene TRBJ1-5; 9 bases are a match to TRBD1. CDR1 is DFQATT, CDR2 SNEGSKA, per germline (reference sequence). This CDR3 spans 16 amino acids. V lost 6 bases to trimming and J lost 3 bases; unmatched junction nucleotides: 12. CDR3 sequence: CSANQWGTGNNQPQHF. Here the CDR3 DNA reads TGCAGTGCCAATCAATGGGGGACAGGGAACAATCAGCCCCAGCATTTT.

The V call is TRBV10-3, the J call TRBJ2-5; no clear D. This CDR3 comprises 14 residues. Germline V gene data show CDR1 as ENHRY and CDR2 as SYGVKD. V lost 10 bases, J lost 5 bases, and 20 bases lay in between. The CDR3 here is CASSVSPPEETQYF. The CDR3, as DNA: TGTGCCAGCAGCGTGTCCCCTCCCGAGGAGACCCAGTACTTC.

This clonotype turned up a few times. The rearrangement uses TRBV6-5 and TRBJ1-5, with a tentative D call TRBD1 (5 bases). The germline gives CDR1 MNHEY, CDR2 SVGAGI. The CDR3 runs to 14 residues. Trimming took 5 bases from V and 6 from J, leaving 14 bases between them. Here the CDR3 reads CASSPRGVIQPQHF. The CDR3 nucleotides are TGTGCCAGCAGTCCCCGGGGGGTGATTCAGCCCCAGCATTTT.

The rearrangement uses TRBV7-8 and TRBJ2-3, with 7 bases identical to TRBD2. There are 16 residues in the CDR3. Trimming at V came to 2 bases and at J to 1 base, leaving 6 bases not matched to a gene. The germline V gene has CDR1 SGHVS and CDR2 FQNEAQ. DNA of the CDR3: TGTGCCAGCAGCTTAAAGAGGGCGGGGGGCACAGATACGCAGTATTTT. This codes for CASSLKRAGGTDTQYF.

This clonotype was seen only a few times. The chain employs TRBV7-2 and TRBJ1-2; D gene uncertain. The CDR3 spans 14 residues. The germline gives CDR1 SGHTA, CDR2 FQGNSA. V was shortened by 1 base and J by 2 bases, with 8 bases between the two germline ends. This CDR3 is CASSLGWANYGYTF. The DNA for the CDR3 is TGTGCCAGCAGCTTAGGATGGGCGAACTATGGCTACACCTTC.

This chain uses TRBV27 with TRBJ1-1; TRBD1 aligns across 8 bases. J lost 11 bases, V lost 3 bases, and 8 bases had no gene match. This CDR3 comprises 13 residues. Germline V gene data show CDR1 as MNHEY and CDR2 as SMNVEV (reference sequence). CDR3 sequence reads: CASSFSRQGHAFF. In DNA, the CDR3 is TGTGCCAGCAGTTTCTCGAGACAGGGGCACGCTTTCTTT.

This clonotype has a count of ten or more. The chain joins TRBV7-2 to TRBJ2-7; no firm D call. Trimming stripped 5 bases from V and 0 bases from J, with 2 bases between. The CDR3 is 11 amino acids. Germline V gene lookup returns CDR1 SGHTA and CDR2 FQGNSA. The CDR3 loop is CASSRSYEQYF. The CDR3 DNA reads as TGTGCCAGCAGCCGCTCCTACGAGCAGTACTTC.

This clonotype was found a few times. The J gene is TRBJ2-1, the V gene TRBV5-1; 11 nucleotides line up with TRBD2. Losses at the gene ends were 5 bases for V and 6 bases for J; bases not matched to a gene: 4. The germline V gene encodes CDR1 SGHRS and CDR2 YFSETQ. CDR3 length equals 14 residues. The CDR3 region is CASRGTSGFNEQFF. The CDR3 DNA follows: TGCGCCAGCAGGGGGACTAGCGGTTTCAATGAGCAGTTCTTC.

The table lists this clonotype with a few counts. This rearrangement joins TRBV20-1 to TRBJ2-3, with D unclear. Trimming removed 3 bases from V and 6 bases from J, with 16 bases in between. Germline V gene data show CDR1 as DFQATT and CDR2 as SNEGSKA (reference sequence). The CDR3 has 14 amino acids. This CDR3 is CSASPEPVADTQYF. The CDR3 DNA reads TGCAGTGCTAGTCCCGAGCCAGTGGCGGATACGCAGTATTTT.

This clonotype was seen only a few times. The chain joins TRBV10-3 to TRBJ2-5; possible D gene TRBD2, 6 bases. Trimming removed 5 bases from V and 4 bases from J, with 20 bases in between. Germline CDR1 is ENHRY and CDR2 is SYGVKD. CDR3 size: 16 residues. The CDR3 protein is CAISSLTGLPSETQYF. The CDR3 coding sequence is TGTGCCATCAGTTCCCTCACGGGACTCCCGTCAGAGACCCAGTACTTC.

This chain connects TRBV10-3 to TRBJ2-2, with D unclear. Trimming took 4 bases from V and 4 from J, leaving 10 bases between them. Germline CDR1 reads ENHRY; CDR2 reads SYGVKD. The CDR3 sequence is 14 residues long. CDR3 amino acids: CAISGPGGTGELFF. The CDR3 nucleotides read TGTGCCATCAGTGGACCTGGTGGCACCGGGGAGCTGTTTTTT.

This clonotype was seen a handful of times. The chain combines TRBV9 with TRBJ2-1; D unresolved. This CDR3 has 15 amino acids. Trimming pared 4 bases from V and 6 bases from J, leaving 17 bases between. The germline CDR1 and CDR2 sequences are SGDLS and YYNGEE. The CDR3: CASSPGQWHSNEQFF. The CDR3 DNA reads TGTGCCAGCAGCCCCGGCCAGTGGCATTCCAATGAGCAGTTCTTC.

In this sample, this clonotype turned up a few times. The chain employs TRBV24-1 and TRBJ2-1; 10 nucleotides match TRBD1. V shed 3 bases, J shed 4 bases, and the junction held 5 bases outside the gene matches. CDR3 length: 16 amino acids. CDR1 and CDR2 (germline): KGHDR, SFDVKD. The CDR3, as DNA: TGTGCCACCAGTGATAAAGACAGGGGGCCTTACAATGAGCAGTTCTTC. It encodes CATSDKDRGPYNEQFF.

This sequence joins TRBV20-1 and TRBJ1-5, with D perhaps TRBD1 (5 bases). CDR1 is DFQATT and CDR2 is SNEGSKA in the germline V gene (reference sequence). V was shortened by 6 bases and J by 0 bases, with 15 bases between the two germline ends. The CDR3 spans 15 residues. CDR3 sequence: CSATDRDYSNQPQHF. CDR3 DNA: TGCAGTGCCACAGACAGAGATTATAGCAATCAGCCCCAGCATTTT.

The V and J genes are TRBV11-2 and TRBJ2-2; 10 nucleotides align to TRBD2. Germline V gene lookup returns CDR1 SGHAT and CDR2 FQNNGV. The junction had 4 bases not matched to a gene; V was cut back by 5 bases and J by 4 bases. CDR3 size: 15 residues. The CDR3 sequence is CASSNSGGTTGELFF. CDR3 DNA sequence: TGTGCCAGCAGCAATAGCGGGGGGACCACCGGGGAGCTGTTTTTT. The full variable domain, completed using reference TRBV11-2 and TRBJ2-2, is EAGVAQSPRYKIIEKRQSVAFWCNPISGHATLYWYQQILGQGPKLLIQFQNNGVVDDSQLPKDRFSAERLKGVDSTLKIQPAKLEDSAVYLCASSNSGGTTGELFFGEGSRLTVL.

This clonotype has just a few counts. DNA for the CDR3: TGTGCCAGCGTACCAGGGGGAGATACGCAGTATTTT. This encodes CASVPGGDTQYF. V gene TRBV28 combines with J gene TRBJ2-3, with TRBD1 identical over 7 bases. CDR1 is MDHEN and CDR2 is SYDVKM in the germline V gene. V lost 8 bases, J lost 5 bases, and 4 bases stayed unmatched. The CDR3 spans 12 residues.

This chain connects TRBV5-4 to TRBJ1-6; 7 nucleotides line up with TRBD1. The V and J ends lost 4 bases and 9 bases, in that order; junction bases with no gene match: 7. The CDR3 has 14 residues. CDR1 and CDR2 (germline): SGHNT, YYREEE (reference sequence). The CDR3 protein is CASSPGGGSSPLHF. In DNA, the CDR3 is TGTGCCAGCAGCCCAGGGGGTGGTAGTTCACCCCTCCACTTT.

This clonotype was picked up a small number of times. The chain recombines TRBV6-5 with TRBJ1-2; D is ambiguous. Germline CDR1 and CDR2: MNHEY and SVGAGI. The CDR3 covers 15 residues. Trimming cost V 5 bases and J 0 bases, with 13 bases left between them. CDR3 residues: CASSGTELANYGYTF. CDR3 DNA: TGTGCCAGCAGTGGAACAGAGTTAGCTAACTATGGCTACACCTTC.

This clonotype was recorded at least ten times. The chain is built from TRBV7-9 and TRBJ2-7; 7 bases are a match to TRBD2. Germline V gene sequence: CDR1 SEHNR, CDR2 FQNEAQ (reference sequence). The V and J ends lost 5 bases and 1 base, in that order; junction bases with no gene match: 5. This CDR3 is 14 amino acids long. DNA of the CDR3: TGTGCCAGCAGCCTGGGGGGGGGATCCTACGAGCAGTACTTC. Protein: CASSLGGGSYEQYF. The whole variable domain, filled in from reference TRBV7-9 and TRBJ2-7, reads DTGVSQNPRHKITKRGQNVTFRCDPISEHNRLYWYRQTLGQGPEFLTYFQNEAQLEKSRLLSDRFSAERPKGSFSTLEIQRTEQGDSAMYLCASSLGGGSYEQYFGPGTRLTVT.